This T cell receptor beta chain is drawn from a study of T cells in Graves' hyperthyroidism and ophthalmopathy. About the study: Specimen type is peripheral blood, collected at initial diagnosis prior to any treatment.

V was clipped by 5 bases and J by 0 bases; unmatched bases: 5. This CDR3 comprises 16 residues. The V gene's germline CDR1 is LNHDA and CDR2 SQIVND (reference sequence). The source material, RNA transcripts, was used to amplify TCR beta CDR3 regions. The HTBI primer set drove a first-round RT-PCR of the TCR CDR3. Using its own MiXCR run on the multiplex PCR reads, TCRdb lists one record per CDR3 protein. The sample includes about 260,000 distinct CDR3 sequences, 25% to 30% seen only once; the top ten take 25% to 30%. This clonotype was picked up a small number of times. The clonotype originates from a man in his forties with Graves' hyperthyroidism that later progressed to Graves' ophthalmopathy. The V gene is TRBV19, the J gene TRBJ2-4, with 9 positions matching TRBD2. Source material: blood. The CDR3 coding sequence is TGTGCCAGTAGTGGTAGCGGGAGCCCAGCCAAAAACATTCAGTACTTC. Its protein product is CASSGSGSPAKNIQYF.